This entry lists 29 T cell receptor beta chains sequenced from one sample in a study of beta chain features in type 1 diabetes. General observations from the study: TCRB CDR3 length was moderately but significantly reduced in all four CD4+ subsets of Type 1 diabetes patients.

These receptors' antigens are unknown. Sequenced material consisted of expressed TCRB transcripts (all of the isolated RNA was reverse transcribed). Sequencing was performed with immunoSEQ multiplex PCR; in TCRdb, only in-frame clones are kept and a portion is missing. Of fewer than 300,000 clones listed, around 20% are singletons. The sequencing sample was made of naive CD4+ T cells from blood. Receptors originate from a woman between 40 and 50 years old with type 1 diabetes.

This clone showed up just a few times. The CDR3 DNA reads TGTGCCAGCAGCGATGGGGGGGGACCCTATGAAGGCTACACCTTC. This translates into CASSDGGGPYEGYTF. The chain employs TRBV7-2 and TRBJ1-2, with a possible D match to TRBD1 (5 bases). V was trimmed by 5 bases and J by 8 bases, leaving 21 bases between them. Per the germline V gene, CDR1 is SGHTA and CDR2 is FQGNSA. CDR3 size: 15 residues.

J is TRBJ1-6 and V is TRBV2; weak D call: TRBD1 (6 bases). Trimming shortened V by 6 bases and J by 7 bases, and 10 bases separated the two germline ends. The CDR3 totals 13 residues. Germline lookup yields CDR1 SNHLY and CDR2 FYNNEI. DNA for the CDR3: TGTGCCAGCAGACGACAGGTGAATTCACCCCTCCACTTT. Protein: CASRRQVNSPLHF.

The V and J genes are TRBV4-2 and TRBJ2-1; TRBD2 agrees at 9 bases. CDR1 LGHNA and CDR2 YNFKEQ come from the germline V gene. This CDR3 comprises 17 residues. V was pared by 0 bases and J by 9 bases, with 12 bases of the junction left unmatched. The DNA for the CDR3 is TGTGCCAGCAGCCAAGATCGAGTGGGACTAGCCGCGGGTGAGCAGTTCTTC. Its protein is CASSQDRVGLAAGEQFF.

This clone was seen more than once but under ten times. This chain links TRBV4-1 with TRBJ2-7; 7 bases map to TRBD1. The CDR3 runs 17 residues. The germline V gene has CDR1 MGHRA and CDR2 YSYEKL. The V segment lost 4 bases and the J segment 6 bases; nucleotides outside the gene matches: 18. The CDR3 DNA is TGCGCCAGCAGCCTCACGGACAGGCTGGGATCTGGGGGCGAGCAGTACTTC. Translating it yields CASSLTDRLGSGGEQYF.

This chain connects TRBV29-1 to TRBJ2-3, with 11 nucleotides matching TRBD2. The CDR3 has 15 amino acids. Germline CDR1 is SQVTM and CDR2 is ANQGSEA. With V trimmed by 6 bases and J by 0 bases, 5 bases remained unmatched. This CDR3 reads CSVVLAGASTDTQYF. The CDR3 DNA reads as TGCAGCGTGGTACTAGCGGGGGCTAGCACAGATACGCAGTATTTT.

This chain links TRBV19 with TRBJ2-1; D gene ambiguous. Germline V gene data show CDR1 as LNHDA and CDR2 as SQIVND (reference sequence). The length of the CDR3 is 12 residues. V was clipped by 5 bases and J by 8 bases, with 10 bases between them. In nucleotides, the CDR3 is TGTGCCAGTAGTGACACCCTCTATGAGCAGTTCTTC. This gives the protein CASSDTLYEQFF.

J is TRBJ2-7 and V is TRBV2; possibly TRBD1 for D (5 bases). CDR1 and CDR2 from the germline V gene are SNHLY and FYNNEI. V dropped 4 bases and J dropped 3 bases, with 10 bases sitting between them. The CDR3 is 13 amino acids. CDR3 amino acids: CASSGQGNYEQYF. DNA for the CDR3: TGTGCCAGCAGTGGGCAGGGTAACTACGAGCAGTACTTC.

This clone was seen a few times. The chain couples TRBV4-2 to TRBJ1-2, with D perhaps matching TRBD1 (5 bases). Per the germline V gene, CDR1 is LGHNA and CDR2 is YNFKEQ. There are 16 residues in the CDR3. Trimming took 0 bases from V and 2 from J, leaving 13 bases between them. The CDR3 is CASSQDSGPGNYGYTF. The CDR3, as DNA: TGTGCCAGCAGCCAAGATTCAGGGCCAGGAAACTATGGCTACACCTTC.

This chain uses TRBV5-4 with TRBJ1-2, with 7 positions matching TRBD1. CDR1 is SGHNT, CDR2 YYREEE, per germline (reference sequence). This CDR3 spans 15 amino acids. Losses at the gene ends were 4 bases for V and 4 bases for J; bases not matched to a gene: 10. The CDR3 sequence: CASSKEQGSSYGYTF. Written as DNA, the CDR3 is TGTGCCAGCAGCAAGGAACAGGGGTCCTCCTATGGCTACACCTTC.

V gene TRBV9 combines with J gene TRBJ1-1; 12 nucleotides line up with TRBD1. The V gene end was trimmed by 3 bases and the J gene end by 5 bases; junction bases not matched to a gene: 8. Germline loops: CDR1 SGDLS, CDR2 YYNGEE. The CDR3 covers 16 residues. The CDR3, as DNA: TGTGCCAGCAGCGCCGGGAGGGACAGGGGGCGAACTGAAGCTTTCTTT. Its protein product is CASSAGRDRGRTEAFF. Based on the CDR3 plus reference TRBV9 and TRBJ1-1, the full variable domain is DSGVTQTPKHLITATGQRVTLRCSPRSGDLSVYWYQQSLDQGLQFLIQYYNGEERAKGNILERFSAQQFPDLHSELNLSSLELGDSALYFCASSAGRDRGRTEAFFGQGTRLTVV.

J is TRBJ2-7 and V is TRBV4-3, with 7 bases aligning to TRBD2. The CDR3 covers 16 residues. CDR1 LGHNA and CDR2 YSLEER come from the germline V gene. The junction had 8 bases not matched to a gene; V was cut back by 0 bases and J by 3 bases. This CDR3 reads CASSQDRRQRDYEQYF. CDR3 sequence (DNA): TGCGCCAGCAGCCAAGATCGGCGCCAGCGGGACTACGAGCAGTACTTC.

The rearrangement joins TRBV2 to TRBJ2-4; D might be TRBD1 (5 bases). Deletions cut 7 bases from V and 7 bases from J, with 20 bases between. This CDR3 has 15 residues. The germline V gene encodes CDR1 SNHLY and CDR2 FYNNEI. The CDR3 bases are TGTGCCAGCACGGCACAGGCTGGATTTTATAACATTCAGTACTTC. Encoded protein: CASTAQAGFYNIQYF.

This clone was detected only a few times. The rearrangement joins TRBV19 to TRBJ2-1; tentatively, D is TRBD2 (6 bases). The CDR3 has 14 residues. V lost 5 bases to trimming and J lost 7 bases, with 15 bases between them. The germline CDR1 and CDR2 sequences are LNHDA and SQIVND (reference sequence). The CDR3 DNA reads TGTGCCAGTAGTCCGGAGGGCCGTATGAATGAGCAGTTCTTC. Protein: CASSPEGRMNEQFF.

There are a few counts of this clone. The rearrangement joins TRBV9 to TRBJ1-5; tentative D call: TRBD1 (6 bases). Germline assignment: CDR1 SGDLS and CDR2 YYNGEE. CDR3 size: 14 residues. Between the trimmed V and J ends, which lost 1 base and 3 bases, there was a span of 8 bases. The CDR3 DNA is TGTGCCAGCAGCGTAACAGGGACCAATCAGCCCCAGCATTTT. Protein product: CASSVTGTNQPQHF.

The chain combines TRBV27 with TRBJ1-2; TRBD1 agrees at 8 bases. CDR1 MNHEY and CDR2 SMNVEV come from the germline V gene (reference sequence). The CDR3 sequence is 15 residues long. Trimming removed 1 base from V and 8 bases from J; junction bases left unmatched: 9. CDR3 bases: TGTGCCAGCAGTTTATTGGGACAGGACCGCGGGGGCTACACCTTC. Its translation is CASSLLGQDRGGYTF.

This clone turned up a few times. The chain carries TRBV9 and TRBJ1-1, with a possible D match to TRBD1 (5 bases). The CDR3 consists of 15 residues. Germline CDR1 and CDR2: SGDLS and YYNGEE. The V gene lost 0 bases and the J gene lost 4 bases, with 13 bases spanning the gap. CDR3 sequence (DNA): TGTGCCAGCAGCGTAGTTATGAGGGGAGGCACTGAAGCTTTCTTT. The encoded protein is CASSVVMRGGTEAFF.

With regard to this clone: At one end, the junction sequence differs from germline, possibly due to a read error. This chain uses TRBV6-6 with TRBJ2-7, with D hard to call. Germline assignment: CDR1 MNHNY and CDR2 SVGAGI (reference sequence). The CDR3 is made up of 12 amino acids. In nucleotides, the CDR3 is TGTGCCAGCAGCCTAAGCCTTCAGGTCGCGAACTTC. Encoded protein: CASSLSLQVANF.

This clone occurred a few times. V gene TRBV7-9 combines with J gene TRBJ2-2; a weak D match, TRBD2 (5 bases). Germline V gene sequence: CDR1 SEHNR, CDR2 FQNEAQ (reference sequence). The V gene lost 5 bases and the J gene lost 2 bases, with 9 bases spanning the gap. The CDR3 contains 14 residues. The CDR3 region is CASSPGINTGELFF. In nucleotides, the CDR3 is TGTGCCAGCAGCCCCGGGATAAACACCGGGGAGCTGTTTTTT.

The chain is built from TRBV29-1 and TRBJ1-4; D possibly corresponds to TRBD1 (6 bases). This CDR3 has 14 residues. CDR1 SQVTM and CDR2 ANQGSEA come from the germline V gene. V gave up 4 bases and J gave up 5 bases, with 14 bases separating them. CDR3 loop: CSVVGGRGNEKLFF. The CDR3 nucleotides are TGCAGCGTTGTTGGCGGCAGGGGAAATGAAAAACTGTTTTTT.

The genes are TRBV28 and TRBJ2-3, with D possibly being TRBD1 (6 bases). V gave up 5 bases and J gave up 6 bases, with 18 bases separating them. This CDR3 contains 15 residues. Germline values: CDR1 MDHEN, CDR2 SYDVKM. In DNA form, the CDR3 reads TGTGCCAGCAGTGGAGCAGAACCTCAGGGGGATACGCAGTATTTT. Protein sequence: CASSGAEPQGDTQYF.

The chain links TRBV5-1 to TRBJ2-1; 10 bases are shared with TRBD1. V trimming: 7 bases; J trimming: 5 bases; junction bases outside the gene matches: 12. The CDR3 extends over 16 amino acids. Germline V CDR1 and CDR2: SGHRS, YFSETQ. The CDR3, as DNA: TGCGCCAGCGGGACAGGGGTTCTCCCTGAAAACAATGAGCAGTTCTTC. It specifies CASGTGVLPENNEQFF.

This clone has a handful of counts. The V and J genes are TRBV7-9 and TRBJ2-5, with D perhaps matching TRBD1 (5 bases). TRBJ2-7 explains the end of the DNA better; the J call may be wrong. CDR1 and CDR2 (germline): SEHNR, FQNEAQ (reference sequence). This CDR3 has 11 residues. CDR3 residues: CASSRGYEQYF. In DNA form, the CDR3 reads TGTGCCAGCAGCAGGGGATACGAGCAGTACTTC.

This chain links TRBV4-2 with TRBJ2-3; D not resolved. The CDR3 loop spans 17 amino acids. V was shortened by 0 bases and J by 0 bases, with 13 bases between the two germline ends. Per the germline V gene, CDR1 is LGHNA and CDR2 is YNFKEQ. CDR3 nucleotides: TGTGCCAGCAGCCAAGATCTTCGGTCGGGTAGCACAGATACGCAGTATTTT. Translating it yields CASSQDLRSGSTDTQYF.

J is TRBJ2-1 and V is TRBV5-6, with 11 bases matching TRBD2. The V gene's germline CDR1 is SGHDT and CDR2 YYEEEE. CDR3 length: 16 amino acids. Germline trimming cut 0 bases from V and 6 bases from J; bases unmatched to any gene: 5. For the CDR3, the DNA is TGTGCCAGCAGCTTGGGACTCGGACTAGCGGGCAATGAGCAGTTCTTC. The encoded protein is CASSLGLGLAGNEQFF.

The chain joins TRBV4-1 to TRBJ2-2, with a tentative D call TRBD2 (5 bases). Germline V lookup: CDR1 MGHRA, CDR2 YSYEKL. The CDR3 extends over 16 amino acids. V lost 0 bases, J lost 1 base, and 9 bases lay in between. The CDR3 DNA reads TGCGCCAGCAGCCAAGAAGGTCGGGGGAACACCGGGGAGCTGTTTTTT. This translates into CASSQEGRGNTGELFF.

This clone was observed a handful of times. The chain links TRBV6-6 to TRBJ2-2; D might be TRBD2 (5 bases). The V end was cut by 3 bases, the J end by 4 bases, with 15 bases between. The V gene's germline CDR1 is MNHNY and CDR2 SVGAGI (reference sequence). The CDR3 runs to 16 residues. This CDR3 reads CASSYSGSAGTGELFF. The DNA of the CDR3 is TGTGCCAGCAGTTATTCCGGGTCCGCGGGCACCGGGGAGCTGTTTTTT.

The J gene is TRBJ1-6, the V gene TRBV4-1; a weak D match, TRBD1 (5 bases). Trimming removed 4 bases at V and 7 bases at J, with 11 bases between. Germline V gives CDR1 MGHRA, CDR2 YSYEKL. The CDR3 runs 14 residues. The CDR3 sequence: CASSPGEGNSPLHF. CDR3 DNA: TGCGCCAGCAGCCCCGGGGAGGGGAATTCACCCCTCCACTTT.

The chain recombines TRBV2 with TRBJ1-2, with 8 positions matching TRBD1. Germline loops: CDR1 SNHLY, CDR2 FYNNEI. This CDR3 is 13 amino acids long. V lost 6 bases, J lost 8 bases, and 8 bases stayed unmatched. The CDR3 region has the DNA TGTGCCAGCAGCGCTGGGACAGGCCAAGGCTACACCTTC. This encodes CASSAGTGQGYTF.

A few counts support this clone. The CDR3 bases are TGCGCCAGCAGCTTGGTAGTTTCCATGAACACTGAAGCTTTCTTT. It yields the protein CASSLVVSMNTEAFF. The chain employs TRBV5-1 and TRBJ1-1; D not resolved. CDR1 SGHRS and CDR2 YFSETQ come from the germline V gene. This CDR3 has 15 amino acids. Trimming shortened V by 0 bases and J by 0 bases, and 9 bases separated the two germline ends.